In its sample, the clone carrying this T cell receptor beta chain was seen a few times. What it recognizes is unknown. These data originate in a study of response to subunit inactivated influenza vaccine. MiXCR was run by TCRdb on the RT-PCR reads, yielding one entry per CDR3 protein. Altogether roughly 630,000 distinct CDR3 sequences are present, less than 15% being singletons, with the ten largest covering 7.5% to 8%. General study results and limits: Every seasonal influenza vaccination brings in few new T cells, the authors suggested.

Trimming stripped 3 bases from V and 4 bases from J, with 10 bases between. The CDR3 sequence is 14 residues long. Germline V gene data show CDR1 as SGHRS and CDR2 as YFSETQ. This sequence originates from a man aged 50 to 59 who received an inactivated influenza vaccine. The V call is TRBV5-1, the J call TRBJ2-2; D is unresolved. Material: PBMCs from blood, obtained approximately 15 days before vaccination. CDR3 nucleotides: TGCGCCAGCAGCTCCGCGTGGGCCACCGGGGAGCTGTTTTTT. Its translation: CASSSAWATGELFF.